These T cell receptor beta chains were read from a single sample in a study of chemoradiotherapy in HPV16-positive cancers. The method was immunoSEQ multiplex PCR; TCRdb's version includes in-frame clones alone and lacks a portion of them. The sample shows 9,500 to 13,000 clones, about three quarters of them seen only once. The sample in question was tumor tissue, obtained from a patient who underwent chemoradiotherapy. The origin of the receptors is a human donor with HPV-associated anogenital cancer. Both conserved end residues are trimmed from each CDR3. The size entry is marked missing in some rows and otherwise reads once, few, many or a size class.

TRBV27	TRBJ1-4	once	ASSPSGRSYEKLF
TRBV5-1	TRBJ2-1	NA	ASSLDGLAGGWNNEQF
TRBV5-4	TRBJ1-2	NA	ASSPGQYYGYT
TRBV28	TRBJ2-5	few	ASRPGGAQETQY
TRBV5-1	TRBJ2-7	NA	ASSGKAGASYEQY
TRBV5-6	TRBJ2-3	NA	ASSSGPNTDTQY
TRBV15	TRBJ2-7	NA	ATSRAGLSYEQY
TRBV10-3	TRBJ2-7	NA	AISEDSRSIYEQY
TRBV10-2	TRBJ2-7	NA	ASRSSYEQY
TRBV30	TRBJ1-2	NA	AWSVLRQYGYT
TRBV21-1	TRBJ1-5	NA	ASSKAVSPQH
TRBV19	TRBJ1-6	NA	ASSIPKREFSPLH
TRBV2	TRBJ2-3	NA	ASSEELAGTNTQY
TRBV5-1	TRBJ2-6	NA	ASSLAGANVLT
TRBV2	TRBJ2-1	NA	ASRLTSGGFNEQF
TRBV11-1	TRBJ2-5	NA	ASSPDRAETQY
TRBV5-1	TRBJ2-7	NA	ASSLSPGTNEQY
TRBV4-1	TRBJ1-4	NA	ASSQGVPNEKLF
TRBV10-3	TRBJ2-2	NA	AISDGGQDGELF
TRBV7-2	TRBJ1-2	NA	ASTPGGVGYGYT
TRBV2	TRBJ2-7	NA	ASRGDRGLEQY
TRBV6-5	TRBJ2-4	NA	ASSSPGTNIQY
TRBV27	TRBJ1-1	NA	ASSLYGPNTEAF
TRBV14	TRBJ2-7	NA	ASSQYRVGEQY
TRBV15	TRBJ1-1	NA	ATSSQTGITEAF
TRBV9	TRBJ1-2	NA	ASSGTRAGSGSYGYT
TRBV7-9	TRBJ2-1	NA	ASSMTGYNEQF
TRBV7-8	TRBJ1-5	once	ASSPANQPQH
TRBV6-1	TRBJ2-7	NA	ASSARSQMQY
TRBV18	TRBJ2-1	NA	ASHDGFFPYNEQF
TRBV5-8	TRBJ1-2	NA	ASSFEGSSYGYT
TRBV5-6	TRBJ1-5	NA	ASSAGQGDNQPQH
TRBV27	TRBJ1-5	once	ASSRGGLARGSNQPQH
TRBV5-8	TRBJ1-5	NA	ASSFLATYSNQPQH
TRBV28	TRBJ2-7	NA	ASSLVRTGGSYEQY
TRBV19	TRBJ1-4	NA	ASSPLQGGTNEKLF
TRBV6-5	TRBJ1-1	NA	ASSDAGVDTEAF
TRBV28	TRBJ1-2	NA	ASSPGGQNGGGYT
TRBV27	TRBJ2-7	NA	ASRYIGTYEQY
TRBV9	TRBJ2-5	NA	ASSRSGGSETQY
TRBV9	TRBJ1-2	NA	ASSVDYRPNYGYT
TRBV7-6	TRBJ2-5	NA	ASSSIFSGVGETQY
TRBV27	TRBJ2-5	NA	ASSLGTGHQETQY
TRBV7-8	TRBJ1-1	NA	ASSLVWQANTEAF
TRBV9	TRBJ2-5	few	ASSSGAGGETQY
TRBV4-1	TRBJ2-3	NA	ASSQEIGTWGGGADTQY